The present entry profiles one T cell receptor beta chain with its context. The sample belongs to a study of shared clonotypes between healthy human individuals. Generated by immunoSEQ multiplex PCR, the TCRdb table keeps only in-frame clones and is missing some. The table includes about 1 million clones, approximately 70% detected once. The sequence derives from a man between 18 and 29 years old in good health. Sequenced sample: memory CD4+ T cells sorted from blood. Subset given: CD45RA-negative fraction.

The CDR3 loop is CATSRDRRASSAIVETQYF. CDR3 nucleotides: TGTGCCACCAGCAGAGATCGGCGGGCTAGCTCCGCTATTGTGGAGACCCAGTACTTC. This sequence joins TRBV15 and TRBJ2-5, with TRBD2 as a possible D gene (5 bases). Germline assignment: CDR1 LNHNV and CDR2 YYDKDF (reference sequence). The V end was cut by 0 bases, the J end by 5 bases, with 25 bases between. This CDR3 region has 19 residues.